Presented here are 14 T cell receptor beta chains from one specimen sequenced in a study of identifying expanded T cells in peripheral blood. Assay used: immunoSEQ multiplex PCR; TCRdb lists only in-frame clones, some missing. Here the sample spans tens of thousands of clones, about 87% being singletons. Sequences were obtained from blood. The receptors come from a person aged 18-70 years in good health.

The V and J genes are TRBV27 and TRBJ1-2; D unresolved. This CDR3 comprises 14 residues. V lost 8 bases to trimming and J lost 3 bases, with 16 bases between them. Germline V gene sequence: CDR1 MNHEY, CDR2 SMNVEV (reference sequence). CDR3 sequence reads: CASGEPGNHYGYTF. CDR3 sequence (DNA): TGTGCCAGCGGAGAGCCGGGGAACCACTATGGCTACACCTTC.

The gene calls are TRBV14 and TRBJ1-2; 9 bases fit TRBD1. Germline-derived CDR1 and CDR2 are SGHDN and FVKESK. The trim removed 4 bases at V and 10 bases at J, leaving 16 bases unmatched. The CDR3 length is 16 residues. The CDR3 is CASSPTPLGDRATYTF. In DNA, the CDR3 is TGTGCCAGCAGCCCGACACCATTGGGGGACAGGGCGACCTACACCTTC.

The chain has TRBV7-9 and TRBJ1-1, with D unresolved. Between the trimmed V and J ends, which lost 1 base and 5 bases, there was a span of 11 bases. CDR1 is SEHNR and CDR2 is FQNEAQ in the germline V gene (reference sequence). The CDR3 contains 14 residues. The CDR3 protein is CASSLVAGRTEAFF. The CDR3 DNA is TGTGCCAGCAGCTTAGTGGCAGGCCGAACTGAAGCTTTCTTT.

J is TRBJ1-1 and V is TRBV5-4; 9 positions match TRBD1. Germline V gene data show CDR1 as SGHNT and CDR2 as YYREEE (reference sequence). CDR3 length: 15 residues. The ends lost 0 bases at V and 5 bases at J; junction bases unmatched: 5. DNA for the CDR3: TGTGCCAGCAGCTTGGTAGGACAGGGGACGACTGAAGCTTTCTTT. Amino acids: CASSLVGQGTTEAFF.

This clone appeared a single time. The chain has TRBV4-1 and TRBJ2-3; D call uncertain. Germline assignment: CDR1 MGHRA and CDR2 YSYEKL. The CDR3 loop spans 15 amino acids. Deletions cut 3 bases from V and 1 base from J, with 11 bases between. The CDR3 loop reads CASSQNAQGTDTQYF. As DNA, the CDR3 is TGCGCCAGCAGCCAGAATGCCCAGGGCACAGATACGCAGTATTTT.

The CDR3 sequence is CASRTTDTQYF. CDR3 in DNA: TGTGCCAGCAGAACCACAGATACGCAGTATTTT. The chain is built from TRBV6-1 and TRBJ2-3; D is uncertain. Per the germline V gene, CDR1 is MNHNS and CDR2 is SASEGT. This CDR3 region has 11 residues. Trimming cost V 6 bases and J 2 bases, with 3 bases left between them.

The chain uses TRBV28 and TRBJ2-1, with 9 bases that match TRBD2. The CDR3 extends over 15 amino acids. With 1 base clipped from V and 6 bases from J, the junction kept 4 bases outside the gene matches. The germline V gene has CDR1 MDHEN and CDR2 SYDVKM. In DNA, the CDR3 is TGTGCCAGCAGTTTATCAGCGGGAGGCCCCAATGAGCAGTTCTTC. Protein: CASSLSAGGPNEQFF.

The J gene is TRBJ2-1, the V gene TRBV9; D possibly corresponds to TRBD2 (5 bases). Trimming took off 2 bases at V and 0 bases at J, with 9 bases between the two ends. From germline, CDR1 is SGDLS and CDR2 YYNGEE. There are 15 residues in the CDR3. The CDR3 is CASSVGLYSYNEQFF. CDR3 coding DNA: TGTGCCAGCAGCGTCGGACTGTACTCCTACAATGAGCAGTTCTTC.

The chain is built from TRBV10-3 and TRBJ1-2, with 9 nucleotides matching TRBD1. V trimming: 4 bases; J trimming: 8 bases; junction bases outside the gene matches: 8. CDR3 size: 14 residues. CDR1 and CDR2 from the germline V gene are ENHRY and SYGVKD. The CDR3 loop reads CAISGSTGGGGYTF. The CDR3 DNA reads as TGTGCCATCAGTGGATCGACAGGGGGTGGCGGCTACACCTTC.

In DNA, the CDR3 is TGCGCCAGCAGCAAGGGACTAGCGGGAGCTGCAGATACGCAGTATTTT. Translated: CASSKGLAGAADTQYF. The V and J genes are TRBV5-1 and TRBJ2-3; 14 bases align to TRBD2. V shed 4 bases, J shed 4 bases, and the junction held 5 bases outside the gene matches. Germline CDR1 SGHRS, CDR2 YFSETQ. The CDR3 spans 16 residues.

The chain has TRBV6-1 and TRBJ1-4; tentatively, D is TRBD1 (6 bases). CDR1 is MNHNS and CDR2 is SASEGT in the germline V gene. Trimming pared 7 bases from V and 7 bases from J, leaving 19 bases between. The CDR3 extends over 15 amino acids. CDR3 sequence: CASTRAGGRVEKLFF. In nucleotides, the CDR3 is TGTGCCAGCACACGCGCGGGGGGGCGGGTTGAAAAACTGTTTTTT.

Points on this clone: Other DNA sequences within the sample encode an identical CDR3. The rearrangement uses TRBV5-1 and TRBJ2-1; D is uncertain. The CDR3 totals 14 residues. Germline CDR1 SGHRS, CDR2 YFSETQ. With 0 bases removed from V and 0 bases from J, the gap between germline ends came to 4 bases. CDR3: CASSLESSYNEQFF. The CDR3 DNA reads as TGCGCCAGCAGCTTGGAAAGCTCCTACAATGAGCAGTTCTTC. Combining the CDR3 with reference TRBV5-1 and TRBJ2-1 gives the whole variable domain KAGVTQTPRYLIKTRGQQVTLSCSPISGHRSVSWYQQTPGQGLQFLFEYFSETQRNKGNFPGRFSGRQFSNSRSEMNVSTLELGDSALYLCASSLESSYNEQFFGPGTRLTVL.

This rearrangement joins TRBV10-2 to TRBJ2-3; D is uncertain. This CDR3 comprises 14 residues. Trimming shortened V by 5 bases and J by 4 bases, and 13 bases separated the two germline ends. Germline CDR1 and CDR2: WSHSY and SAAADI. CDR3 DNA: TGCGCCAGCAGTCTCTCTCGCCGGGCAGATACGCAGTATTTT. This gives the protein CASSLSRRADTQYF.

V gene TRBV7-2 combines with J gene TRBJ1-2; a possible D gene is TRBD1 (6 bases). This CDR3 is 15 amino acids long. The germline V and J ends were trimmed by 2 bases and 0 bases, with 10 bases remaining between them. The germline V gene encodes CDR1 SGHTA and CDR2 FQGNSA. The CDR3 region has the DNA TGTGCCAGCAGCTTAACGAGGGGGACTAACTATGGCTACACCTTC. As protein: CASSLTRGTNYGYTF.